This T cell receptor beta chain was identified during a study of T cell responses to AZD1222 COVID-19 vaccine. A note on this clone: Its target is not known.

The CDR3 contains 17 residues. Per the germline V gene, CDR1 is KGHDR and CDR2 is SFDVKD. V lost 9 bases, J lost 2 bases, and 23 bases lay in between. Clones were sequenced by immunoSEQ multiplex PCR, and TCRdb holds only the in-frame ones, with some missing. Of some 80,000 clones listed, roughly 86% are singletons. Study-level points and caveats: Donor demographics were predominantly white British with a female majority; clonal diversity may be underestimated. CD4 TCRs linked to vaccination spanned spike, dominating at 160-218 and 743-854.

Sequencing used peripheral blood, obtained on day 0 of AZD1222 vaccination. The chain links TRBV24-1 to TRBJ2-3, with D perhaps matching TRBD1 (5 bases). This clonotype originated in an adult in good health. In DNA, the CDR3 is TGTGCCACCGCGTGGGGCCCCACACAATCCCCCACAGATACGCAGTATTTT. Translated, it gives CATAWGPTQSPTDTQYF.